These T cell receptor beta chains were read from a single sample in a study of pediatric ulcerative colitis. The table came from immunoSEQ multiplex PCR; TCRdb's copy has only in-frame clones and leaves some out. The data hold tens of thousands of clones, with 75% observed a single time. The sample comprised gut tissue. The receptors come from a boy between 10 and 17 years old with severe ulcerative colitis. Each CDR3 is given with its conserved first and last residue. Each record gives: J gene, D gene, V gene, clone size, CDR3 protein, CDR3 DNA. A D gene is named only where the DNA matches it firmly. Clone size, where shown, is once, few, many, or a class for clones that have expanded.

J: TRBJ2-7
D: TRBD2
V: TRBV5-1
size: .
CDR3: CASSREGQGSMYEQYF
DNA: TGCGCCAGCAGCCGGGAGGGGCAGGGGTCCATGTACGAGCAGTACTTC

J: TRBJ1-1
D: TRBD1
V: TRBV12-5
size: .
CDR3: CASGLVRDRGIRDTEAFF
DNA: TGTGCTAGTGGTTTGGTACGGGACAGGGGGATTAGGGACACTGAAGCTTTCTTT

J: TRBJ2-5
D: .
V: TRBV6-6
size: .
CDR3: CASSPTSGRQETQYF
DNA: TGTGCCAGCAGTCCCACTAGTGGGCGCCAAGAGACCCAGTACTTC

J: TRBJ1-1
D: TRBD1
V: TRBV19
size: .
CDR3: CASIQNRGTEAFF
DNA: TGTGCCAGTATTCAGAACAGGGGCACTGAAGCTTTCTTT

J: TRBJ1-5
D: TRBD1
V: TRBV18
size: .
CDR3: CASSPRTGEGNQPQHF
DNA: TGTGCCAGCTCACCACGGACAGGGGAGGGCAATCAGCCCCAGCATTTT

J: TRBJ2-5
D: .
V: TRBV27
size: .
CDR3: CASSFLGGETQYF
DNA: TGTGCCAGCAGTTTTTTAGGGGGAGAGACCCAGTACTTC

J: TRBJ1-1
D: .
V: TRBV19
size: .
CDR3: CASSMNGRTGNTEAFF
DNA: TGTGCCAGTAGTATGAATGGTCGAACGGGGAACACTGAAGCTTTCTTT

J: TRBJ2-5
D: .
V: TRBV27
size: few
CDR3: CASSPFDGRETQYF
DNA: TGTGCCAGCAGCCCCTTCGATGGGAGAGAGACCCAGTACTTC

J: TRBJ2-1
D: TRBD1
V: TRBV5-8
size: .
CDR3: CASSSDRGTYNEQFF
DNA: TGTGCCAGCAGCTCCGACAGGGGGACCTACAATGAGCAGTTCTTC

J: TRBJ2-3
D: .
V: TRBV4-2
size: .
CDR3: CASSQDRAVGAGDTQYF
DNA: TGTGCCAGCAGCCAAGATAGGGCGGTGGGGGCCGGAGATACGCAGTATTTT

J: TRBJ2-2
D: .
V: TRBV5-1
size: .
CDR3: CASSSDSRDTGELFF
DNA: TGCGCCAGCAGCTCGGACAGCCGGGACACCGGGGAGCTGTTTTTT

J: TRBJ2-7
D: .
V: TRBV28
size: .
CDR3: CASRGSLVEQYF
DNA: TGTGCCAGCAGGGGGAGTTTAGTCGAGCAGTACTTC

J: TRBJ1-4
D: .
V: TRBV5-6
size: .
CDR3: CASSPANLDEKLFF
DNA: TGTGCCAGCAGCCCGGCTAATCTCGATGAAAAACTGTTTTTT

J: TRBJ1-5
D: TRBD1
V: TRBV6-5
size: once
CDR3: CASSITGGSQPQHF
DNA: TGTGCCAGCAGTATCACAGGGGGGTCTCAGCCCCAGCATTTT

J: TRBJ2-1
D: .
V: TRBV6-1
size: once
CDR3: CASKQGFLDEQFF
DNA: TGTGCCAGCAAGCAGGGCTTCTTAGATGAGCAGTTCTTC

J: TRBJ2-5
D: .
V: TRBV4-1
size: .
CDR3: CASSQEWGLRVETQYF
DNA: TGCGCCAGCAGCCAAGAATGGGGATTAAGGGTAGAGACCCAGTACTTC

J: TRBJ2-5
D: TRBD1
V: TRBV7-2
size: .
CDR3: CASSHRTGVGETQYF
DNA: TGTGCCAGCAGCCACCGGACAGGGGTGGGGGAGACCCAGTACTTC

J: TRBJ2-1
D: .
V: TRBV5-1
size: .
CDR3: CASSLVGPDRYNEQFF
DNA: TGCGCCAGCAGCTTGGTAGGTCCTGACAGATACAATGAGCAGTTCTTC

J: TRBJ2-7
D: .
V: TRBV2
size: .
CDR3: CASSRQNEQYF
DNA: TGTGCCAGCTCCCGACAGAACGAGCAGTACTTC

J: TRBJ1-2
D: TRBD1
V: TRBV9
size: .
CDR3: CASSVASGQGVYGYTF
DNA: TGTGCCAGCAGCGTAGCGTCGGGACAGGGGGTCTATGGCTACACCTTC

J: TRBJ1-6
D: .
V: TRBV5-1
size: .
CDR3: CASSLAYGPANSPLHF
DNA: TGCGCCAGCAGCTTGGCCTACGGCCCGGCAAATTCACCCCTCCACTTT

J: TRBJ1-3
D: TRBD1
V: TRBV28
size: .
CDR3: CASSLWTGVWATIYF
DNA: TGTGCCAGCAGTTTATGGACAGGGGTCTGGGCCACCATATATTTT

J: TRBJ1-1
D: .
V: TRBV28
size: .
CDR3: CASSLIWVRTTEAFF
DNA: TGTGCCAGCAGTTTAATATGGGTTCGTACGACTGAAGCTTTCTTT

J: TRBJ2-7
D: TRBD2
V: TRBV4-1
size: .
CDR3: CASSRIPHQGTSSYEQYF
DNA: TGCGCCAGCAGCCGAATCCCCCATCAAGGGACTAGCTCCTACGAGCAGTACTTC

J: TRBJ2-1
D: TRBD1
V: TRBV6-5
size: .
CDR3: CASSYGTGGYNEQFF
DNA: TGTGCCAGCAGCTACGGGACAGGGGGCTACAATGAGCAGTTCTTC

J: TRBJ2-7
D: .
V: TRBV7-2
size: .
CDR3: CASSLEGHPNF
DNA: TGTGCCAGCAGCTTAGAGGGGCATCCGAACTTC

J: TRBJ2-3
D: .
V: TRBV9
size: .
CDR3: CASSVGLAVSTDTQYF
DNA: TGTGCCAGCAGCGTGGGCCTGGCGGTTAGCACAGATACGCAGTATTTT

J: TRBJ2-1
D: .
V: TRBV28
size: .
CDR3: CASSPLRAESTGDNEQFF
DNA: TGTGCCAGCAGCCCTCTACGGGCGGAGTCAACTGGGGACAATGAGCAGTTCTTC

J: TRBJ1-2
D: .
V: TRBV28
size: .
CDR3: CASVAGREGYTF
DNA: TGTGCCAGCGTGGCAGGGAGAGAAGGCTACACCTTC